These 28 T cell receptor beta chains originate from one sample sequenced in a study of cytomegalovirus exposure and HLA in healthy donors. The primer mix had 60 Vbeta and 13 Jbeta primers. TCRdb's copy holds only in-frame clones and misses some; the assay was immunoSEQ multiplex PCR. The sample gives over 200,000 clones, roughly 82% of which show up once; 6% is in the top ten. Sequences were obtained from PBMCs. These receptors were collected from a man aged 35 to 55 in good health and CMV-seropositive.

This chain links TRBV7-7 with TRBJ2-3, with D maybe TRBD1 (5 bases). CDR1 SSHAT and CDR2 FNYEAQ come from the germline V gene (reference sequence). There are 13 residues in the CDR3. Deletions cut 3 bases from V and 6 bases from J, with 10 bases between. The CDR3 region has the DNA TGTGCCAGCAGCTTGGACATTATCGATACGCAGTATTTT. Its protein is CASSLDIIDTQYF.

The table lists this clone with a count of one. The chain combines TRBV7-9 with TRBJ2-2; 11 bases match TRBD2. Germline V gene sequence: CDR1 SEHNR, CDR2 FQNEAQ (reference sequence). The V gene end was trimmed by 5 bases and the J gene end by 0 bases; junction bases not matched to a gene: 5. The CDR3 totals 17 residues. The CDR3 spells CASSGGLAGANTGELFF. The DNA for the CDR3 is TGTGCCAGCAGCGGCGGACTAGCGGGCGCGAACACCGGGGAGCTGTTTTTT.

The CDR3 sequence: CASSLESPGTVVYGEAFF. The CDR3 DNA reads TGCGCCAGCAGCCTAGAATCACCCGGGACAGTGGTTTATGGGGAAGCTTTCTTT. V and J are TRBV5-1 and TRBJ1-1; TRBD1 aligns across 7 bases. J was trimmed by 8 bases and V by 4 bases; bases with no gene match: 23. CDR1 is SGHRS and CDR2 is YFSETQ in the germline V gene. The CDR3 sequence is 18 residues long.

V is TRBV7-2 and J is TRBJ2-7, with TRBD1 as a possible D gene (5 bases). Germline-derived CDR1 and CDR2 are SGHTA and FQGNSA. The CDR3 loop spans 14 amino acids. Trimming removed 2 bases at V and 2 bases at J, with 10 bases between. The CDR3 coding sequence is TGTGCCAGCAGCTTACGCGCAGGGCCCTACGAGCAGTACGTC. Residues: CASSLRAGPYEQYV.

The chain uses TRBV18 and TRBJ2-1, with TRBD2 as a possible D gene (6 bases). CDR1 is KGHSH, CDR2 LQKENI, per germline. Trimming removed 3 bases at V and 0 bases at J, with 12 bases between. CDR3 length: 16 amino acids. CDR3 in DNA: TGTGCCAGCTCACCTTATTCCGGGAGCTCCTACAATGAGCAGTTCTTC. Protein product: CASSPYSGSSYNEQFF.

This sequence joins TRBV14 and TRBJ2-5, with a possible D match to TRBD2 (5 bases). With 9 bases removed from V and 5 bases from J, the gap between germline ends came to 22 bases. The CDR3 loop spans 15 amino acids. Germline-derived CDR1 and CDR2 are SGHDN and FVKESK. CDR3 nucleotide sequence: TGTGCCAGTTCAGTCGGTTTGACGTCGGGGGAGACCCAGTACTTC. Encoded protein: CASSVGLTSGETQYF. The complete variable domain, with remaining parts taken from reference TRBV14 and TRBJ2-5, reads EAGVTQFPSHSVIEKGQTVTLRCDPISGHDNLYWYRRVMGKEIKFLLHFVKESKQDESGMPNNRFLAERTGGTYSTLKVQPAELEDSGVYFCASSVGLTSGETQYFGPGTRLLVL.

The chain uses TRBV7-9 and TRBJ1-2; D is perhaps TRBD1 (6 bases). CDR1 is SEHNR, CDR2 FQNEAQ, per germline (reference sequence). The CDR3 covers 13 residues. V was pared by 5 bases and J by 13 bases, with 20 bases between. The CDR3 DNA follows: TGTGCCAGCAGCCTCAAAGACAGGCCAGCCCCCACCTTC. It codes for CASSLKDRPAPTF. The variable domain in full, completed from reference TRBV7-9 and TRBJ1-2, reads DTGVSQNPRHKITKRGQNVTFRCDPISEHNRLYWYRQTLGQGPEFLTYFQNEAQLEKSRLLSDRFSAERPKGSFSTLEIQRTEQGDSAMYLCASSLKDRPAPTFGSGTRLTVV.

In this sample, this clone turned up a few times. The chain employs TRBV27 and TRBJ2-2; D perhaps matches TRBD2 (5 bases). The germline V and J ends were trimmed by 0 bases and 6 bases, with 17 bases remaining between them. The CDR3 length is 17 residues. The V gene's germline CDR1 is MNHEY and CDR2 SMNVEV (reference sequence). The CDR3 nucleotides are TGTGCCAGCAGTTTATCGGGAGACCAAATCATCCCCGGGGAGCTGTTTTTT. Protein sequence: CASSLSGDQIIPGELFF.

The chain couples TRBV6-5 to TRBJ2-7; 7 bases match TRBD1. Germline CDR1 is MNHEY and CDR2 is SVGAGI. The J segment lost 0 bases and the V segment lost 6 bases, leaving 8 bases of the junction unmatched. The CDR3 runs to 15 residues. CDR3 region: CASSSGTVGSYEQYF. CDR3 nucleotides: TGTGCCAGCAGCTCCGGGACAGTGGGCTCCTACGAGCAGTACTTC.

The chain combines TRBV5-1 with TRBJ1-1, with no clear D. The CDR3 extends over 13 amino acids. Germline-derived CDR1 and CDR2 are SGHRS and YFSETQ. Trimming removed 4 bases at V and 0 bases at J, with 7 bases between. In nucleotides, the CDR3 is TGCGCCAGCAGCGAGTTCATGAACACTGAAGCTTTCTTT. Translation gives CASSEFMNTEAFF.

V gene TRBV7-2 combines with J gene TRBJ1-1, with 7 nucleotides matching TRBD1. The V and J ends lost 7 bases and 5 bases, in that order; junction bases with no gene match: 10. There are 14 residues in the CDR3. Germline CDR1 and CDR2: SGHTA and FQGNSA. The CDR3 DNA reads TGTGCCAGCATCCCTAGGGGGCGTGGGACTGAAGCTTTCTTT. It codes for CASIPRGRGTEAFF.

The J gene is TRBJ2-4, the V gene TRBV5-6; D might be TRBD1 (6 bases). The V end lost 0 bases, the J end lost 0 bases, and 10 bases lay between the germline ends. There are 16 residues in the CDR3. The germline V gene has CDR1 SGHDT and CDR2 YYEEEE. The DNA of the CDR3 is TGTGCCAGCAGCTTGGACAGGGTAGGAGCCAAAAACATTCAGTACTTC. The encoded protein is CASSLDRVGAKNIQYF.

The chain carries TRBV19 and TRBJ2-7; D may be TRBD1 (6 bases). Trimming stripped 5 bases from V and 0 bases from J, with 11 bases between. The CDR3 loop spans 14 amino acids. The germline V gene encodes CDR1 LNHDA and CDR2 SQIVND (reference sequence). The CDR3 spells CASSRTVSSYEQYV. For the CDR3, the DNA is TGTGCCAGTAGTCGGACAGTAAGCTCCTACGAGCAGTACGTC.

The rearrangement links TRBV7-8 to TRBJ1-2, with D unclear. CDR3 length: 14 residues. Trimming removed 2 bases at V and 0 bases at J, with 7 bases between. Germline CDR1 reads SGHVS; CDR2 reads FQNEAQ. Here the CDR3 DNA reads TGTGCCAGCAGCTTAAGCCAAACTAACTATGGCTACACCTTC. It encodes CASSLSQTNYGYTF.

This sequence joins TRBV28 and TRBJ2-7; 11 bases agree with TRBD1. CDR3 length equals 13 residues. V lost 3 bases, J lost 9 bases, and 4 bases stayed unmatched. Per the germline V gene, CDR1 is MDHEN and CDR2 is SYDVKM. DNA of the CDR3: TGTGCCAGCAGTTTCGGGACAGGGGGTGCGCAGTACGTC. Translated: CASSFGTGGAQYV.

The chain combines TRBV2 with TRBJ1-1; perhaps TRBD1 as D (6 bases). The CDR3 contains 14 residues. Germline CDR1 reads SNHLY; CDR2 reads FYNNEI. Trimming removed 6 bases from V and 5 bases from J, with 16 bases in between. The CDR3 reads CASSEGGPGTEAFF. The DNA of the CDR3 is TGTGCCAGCAGCGAGGGGGGGCCGGGAACTGAAGCTTTCTTT.

V and J are TRBV19 and TRBJ1-2, with 10 bases aligning to TRBD1. The length of the CDR3 is 18 residues. CDR1 is LNHDA, CDR2 SQIVND, per germline (reference sequence). V shed 4 bases, J shed 2 bases, and the junction held 13 bases outside the gene matches. CDR3 coding DNA: TGTGCCAGTAGTAGGAGGCGAGGGGACAGGGGAAGGAACTATGGCTACACCTTC. Amino acids: CASSRRRGDRGRNYGYTF. The full variable domain, in which reference TRBV19 and TRBJ1-2 provide the parts outside the CDR3, is DGGITQSPKYLFRKEGQNVTLSCEQNLNHDAMYWYRQDPGQGLRLIYYSQIVNDFQKGDIAEGYSVSREKKESFPLTVTSAQKNPTAFYLCASSRRRGDRGRNYGYTFGSGTRLTVV.

This clone was seen only a few times. The gene calls are TRBV7-9 and TRBJ2-5, with D maybe TRBD2 (5 bases). The germline V gene has CDR1 SEHNR and CDR2 FQNEAQ (reference sequence). The CDR3 runs to 15 residues. V shed 6 bases and J shed 5 bases, with 19 bases lying between them. CDR3 sequence: CASRPPRREGETQYF. Here the CDR3 DNA reads TGTGCCAGCAGACCACCTCGCCGGGAAGGTGAGACCCAGTACTTC.

The chain links TRBV1 to TRBJ2-7; the D segment call TRBD2 is taken from the table without a DNA check. TRBV1 is shown as a pseudogene. The CDR3 length is 17 residues. CDR3 region: CTSSQDQMPRGLYEQYF. CDR3 coding DNA: TGCACCAGCAGCCAAGATCAAATGCCTAGAGGGCTATACGAGCAGTACTTC.

About this clone: This same CDR3 is encoded by further DNA sequences in the sample. This rearrangement joins TRBV7-9 to TRBJ2-7; 9 bases are shared with TRBD2. This CDR3 region has 14 residues. Germline V lookup: CDR1 SEHNR, CDR2 FQNEAQ (reference sequence). Germline trimming cut 5 bases from V and 6 bases from J; bases unmatched to any gene: 8. This CDR3 reads CASSHKAGGPEQYF. In DNA form, the CDR3 reads TGTGCCAGCAGCCATAAAGCGGGAGGCCCCGAGCAGTACTTC.

This clone appeared a single time. The chain combines TRBV9 with TRBJ2-5, with 7 nucleotides matching TRBD2. V shed 2 bases, J shed 4 bases, and the junction held 11 bases outside the gene matches. This CDR3 is built from 16 residues. Germline loops: CDR1 SGDLS, CDR2 YYNGEE. CDR3 protein: CASSVGLAAGGETQYF. As DNA, the CDR3 is TGTGCCAGCAGCGTCGGGCTAGCGGCCGGGGGAGAGACCCAGTACTTC.

The CDR3 spells CSAVGGNEQFF. In DNA form, the CDR3 reads TGCAGCGCCGTCGGGGGGAATGAGCAGTTCTTC. The chain employs TRBV29-1 and TRBJ2-1; TRBD2 aligns across 7 bases. CDR3 length equals 11 residues. The junction had 4 bases not matched to a gene; V was cut back by 7 bases and J by 7 bases. CDR1 and CDR2 from the germline V gene are SQVTM and ANQGSEA.

The chain is built from TRBV5-1 and TRBJ2-1; 8 bases agree with TRBD2. The CDR3 is 15 amino acids. Germline CDR1 is SGHRS and CDR2 is YFSETQ. The J segment lost 3 bases and the V segment lost 4 bases, leaving 6 bases of the junction unmatched. The CDR3 bases are TGCGCCAGCAGCCCCACTAGCGGTAACTACAATGAGCAGTTCTTC. It yields the protein CASSPTSGNYNEQFF.

V usage is TRBV5-4 and J usage is TRBJ2-3, with 7 bases identical to TRBD2. The V gene's germline CDR1 is SGHNT and CDR2 YYREEE (reference sequence). The CDR3 contains 15 residues. J gave up 4 bases and V 4 bases, and 9 bases lay outside the gene matches. This CDR3 is CASSARRGGADTQYF. For the CDR3, the DNA is TGTGCCAGCAGCGCCCGGCGGGGAGGGGCAGATACGCAGTATTTT.

The chain uses TRBV2 and TRBJ2-6; 9 bases align to TRBD1. Per the germline V gene, CDR1 is SNHLY and CDR2 is FYNNEI. The CDR3 covers 16 residues. J lost 0 bases, V lost 8 bases, and 5 bases had no gene match. The CDR3 nucleotides read TGTGCCAGCGGGACAGGGTCTGCCTCTGGGGCCAACGTCCTGACTTTC. It translates to CASGTGSASGANVLTF. Supplemented by reference TRBV2 and TRBJ2-6, the full variable domain reads EPEVTQTPSHQVTQMGQEVILRCVPISNHLYFYWYRQILGQKVEFLVSFYNNEISEKSEIFDDQFSVERPDGSNFTLKIRSTKLEDSAMYFCASGTGSASGANVLTFGAGSRLTVL.

V usage is TRBV11-2 and J usage is TRBJ2-1, with D perhaps matching TRBD2 (5 bases). V lost 2 bases, J lost 7 bases, and 12 bases lay in between. Germline V CDR1 and CDR2: SGHAT, FQNNGV. CDR3 length equals 14 residues. The CDR3 region has the DNA TGTGCCAGCAGCTTACTGGGTTCGGGAAATGAGCAGTTCTTC. Its protein product is CASSLLGSGNEQFF.

Only one count was recorded for this clone. The chain employs TRBV30 and TRBJ2-1; possible D gene TRBD2, 6 bases. The CDR3 runs to 13 residues. The V gene lost 4 bases and the J gene lost 8 bases, with 15 bases spanning the gap. Germline CDR1 GTSNPN, CDR2 SVGIG (reference sequence). The CDR3 spells CAWTLGLPHEQFF. The CDR3 DNA sequence: TGTGCCTGGACCTTGGGACTGCCACATGAGCAGTTCTTC.

The rearrangement joins TRBV25-1 to TRBJ1-5; a possible D gene is TRBD1 (6 bases). Between the trimmed V and J ends, which lost 5 bases and 4 bases, there was a span of 9 bases. This CDR3 region has 13 residues. Germline V gene lookup returns CDR1 MGHDK and CDR2 SYGVNS. In nucleotides, the CDR3 is TGTGCCAGCAGTAAAACAGGGAATCAGCCCCAGCATTTT. Protein sequence: CASSKTGNQPQHF.